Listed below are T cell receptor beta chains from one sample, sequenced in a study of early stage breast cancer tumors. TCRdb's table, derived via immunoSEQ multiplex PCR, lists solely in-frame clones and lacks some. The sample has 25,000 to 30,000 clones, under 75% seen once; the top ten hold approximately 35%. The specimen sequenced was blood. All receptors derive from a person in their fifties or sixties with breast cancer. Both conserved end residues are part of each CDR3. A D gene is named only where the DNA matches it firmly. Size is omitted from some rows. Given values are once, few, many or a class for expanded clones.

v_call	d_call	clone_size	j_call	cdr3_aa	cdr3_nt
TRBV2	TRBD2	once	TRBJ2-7	CASSLRLADEQYF	TGTGCCAGCAGCCTTCGGCTAGCGGACGAGCAGTACTTC
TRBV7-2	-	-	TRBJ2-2	CASSLVSGLESTTGELFF	TGTGCCAGCAGCTTAGTTTCGGGTCTAGAAAGTACCACCGGGGAGCTGTTTTTT
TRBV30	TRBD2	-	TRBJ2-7	CAWSPPLGLAGIYEQYF	TGTGCCTGGAGTCCACCTCTAGGACTAGCGGGAATTTACGAGCAGTACTTC
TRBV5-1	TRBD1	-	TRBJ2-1	CASSLRDRGGGNEQFF	TGCGCCAGCAGCTTGCGTGACAGGGGCGGAGGCAATGAGCAGTTCTTC
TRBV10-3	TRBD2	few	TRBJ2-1	CAISEPGSSGRAGNEQFF	TGTGCCATCAGTGAGCCAGGGTCTAGCGGGAGGGCTGGCAATGAGCAGTTCTTC
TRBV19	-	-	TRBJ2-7	CASSILTSRSSDEQYF	TGTGCCAGTAGTATATTGACGTCGCGGAGTTCGGACGAGCAGTACTTC
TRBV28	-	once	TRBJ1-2	CASSFVGMGARYGYTF	TGTGCCAGCAGTTTTGTTGGGATGGGGGCGCGCTATGGCTACACCTTC
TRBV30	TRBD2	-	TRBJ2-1	CAFSGLAVHGEQFF	TGTGCCTTTTCGGGACTAGCCGTACATGGTGAGCAGTTCTTC
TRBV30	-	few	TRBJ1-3	CAWTRTVSGNTIYF	TGTGCCTGGACGAGGACCGTATCTGGAAACACCATATATTTT
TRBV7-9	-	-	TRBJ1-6	CATGRGQDSPLHF	TGTGCCACCGGGAGGGGACAAGATTCACCCCTCCACTTT